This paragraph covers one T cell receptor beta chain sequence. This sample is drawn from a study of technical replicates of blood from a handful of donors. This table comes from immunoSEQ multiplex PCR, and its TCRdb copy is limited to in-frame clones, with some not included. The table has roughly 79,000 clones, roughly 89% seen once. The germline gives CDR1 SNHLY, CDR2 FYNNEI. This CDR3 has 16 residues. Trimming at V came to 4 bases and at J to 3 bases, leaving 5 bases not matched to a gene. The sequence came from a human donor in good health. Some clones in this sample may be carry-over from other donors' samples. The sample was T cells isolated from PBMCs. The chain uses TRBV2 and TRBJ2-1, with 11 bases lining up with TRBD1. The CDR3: CASSGTGGPNYNEQFF. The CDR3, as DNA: TGTGCCAGCAGTGGGACAGGGGGCCCCAACTACAATGAGCAGTTCTTC.